This entry concerns a single T cell receptor beta chain. Its specificity is unknown. This entry is derived from a study of cytomegalovirus exposure and HLA in healthy donors. As for the study in general: Earlier, fewer than 140 million unique TCR beta sequences were recovered from roughly 200 million T cells by an analysis.

The study ran its PCR with 60 Vbeta and 13 Jbeta primers. Using immunoSEQ multiplex PCR, the repertoire was profiled, and TCRdb retains in-frame clones only, with some absent. The sample data list around 140,000 clones. Trimming left V 6 bases short and J 5 bases short, with 14 bases between. The length of the CDR3 is 14 residues. Germline V gene sequence: CDR1 ENHRY, CDR2 SYGVKD. Study results and caveats: Data from an earlier analysis indicated that most TCR beta V segments were productive either about 90% or about 30% of the time.

Sequenced sample: PBMCs. The source is a woman aged 50 to 60 in good health and CMV-seronegative. This rearrangement joins TRBV10-3 to TRBJ2-1; maybe TRBD2 (5 bases). This CDR3 is CAIRSTRGDNEQFF. The CDR3 DNA reads as TGTGCCATCAGGAGTACCCGGGGAGACAATGAGCAGTTCTTC.